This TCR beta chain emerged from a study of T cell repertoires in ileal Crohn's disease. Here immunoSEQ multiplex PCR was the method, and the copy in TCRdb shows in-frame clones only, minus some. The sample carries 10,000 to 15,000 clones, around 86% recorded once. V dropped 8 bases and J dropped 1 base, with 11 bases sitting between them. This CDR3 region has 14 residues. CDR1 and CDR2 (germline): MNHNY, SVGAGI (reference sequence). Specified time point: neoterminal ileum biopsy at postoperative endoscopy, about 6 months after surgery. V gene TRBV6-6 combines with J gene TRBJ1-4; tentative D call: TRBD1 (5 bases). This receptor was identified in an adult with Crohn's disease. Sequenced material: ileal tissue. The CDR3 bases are TGTGCCAGCGGCAAGGGGCAAACTAATGAAAAACTGTTTTTT. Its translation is CASGKGQTNEKLFF.